The 30 T cell receptor beta chains given below trace back to one sample, sequenced in a study of blood T cell repertoires in COVID-19. Sequencing was performed with immunoSEQ multiplex PCR; in TCRdb, only in-frame clones are kept and a portion is missing. The table shows roughly 170,000 clones, with less than 90% occurring only once. The sequencing input was peripheral blood. The source of these receptors is a man between 65 and 85 years old with active or convalescent COVID-19.

The chain recombines TRBV29-1 with TRBJ1-2, with TRBD1 matching 11 bases. Trimming cost V 2 bases and J 6 bases; bases outside gene matches: 5. The CDR3 loop spans 14 amino acids. CDR1 is SQVTM and CDR2 is ANQGSEA in the germline V gene. CDR3 residues: CSVERTGGNHGYTF. In nucleotides, the CDR3 is TGCAGCGTTGAAAGGACAGGGGGCAACCATGGCTACACCTTC.

The chain has TRBV2 and TRBJ2-2, with a weak D call TRBD2 (5 bases). Germline CDR1 SNHLY, CDR2 FYNNEI. CDR3 size: 14 residues. The V and J ends lost 8 bases and 0 bases respectively, with 10 bases between them. The CDR3 region is CASGTRTNTGELFF. The CDR3 coding sequence is TGTGCCAGCGGCACTAGAACGAACACCGGGGAGCTGTTTTTT. Full variable domain (remainder filled in from reference TRBV2 and TRBJ2-2): EPEVTQTPSHQVTQMGQEVILRCVPISNHLYFYWYRQILGQKVEFLVSFYNNEISEKSEIFDDQFSVERPDGSNFTLKIRSTKLEDSAMYFCASGTRTNTGELFFGEGSRLTVL.

This chain joins TRBV19 and TRBJ2-3, with 7 nucleotides matching TRBD1. The V gene end was trimmed by 8 bases and the J gene end by 0 bases; junction bases not matched to a gene: 8. The CDR3 runs 15 residues. Germline CDR1 reads LNHDA; CDR2 reads SQIVND (reference sequence). The CDR3 is CASATGTASTDTQYF. The CDR3 DNA follows: TGTGCCAGTGCTACCGGGACAGCTAGCACAGATACGCAGTATTTT.

The chain combines TRBV7-9 with TRBJ1-6, with unresolved D. Germline CDR1 is SEHNR and CDR2 is FQNEAQ (reference sequence). The V end lost 1 base, the J end lost 5 bases, and 6 bases lay between the germline ends. This CDR3 has 14 amino acids. The CDR3 region is CASSLETNNSPLHF. The CDR3 DNA reads as TGTGCCAGCAGCTTAGAGACAAATAATTCACCCCTCCACTTT. Variable domain in full (rest from reference TRBV7-9 and TRBJ1-6): DTGVSQNPRHKITKRGQNVTFRCDPISEHNRLYWYRQTLGQGPEFLTYFQNEAQLEKSRLLSDRFSAERPKGSFSTLEIQRTEQGDSAMYLCASSLETNNSPLHFGNGTRLTVT.

V usage is TRBV13 and J usage is TRBJ2-3; 7 bases are shared with TRBD1. Germline CDR1 reads PRHDT; CDR2 reads FYEKMQ (reference sequence). V was pared by 7 bases and J by 1 base, with 2 bases of the junction left unmatched. The CDR3 loop spans 13 amino acids. The CDR3 sequence: CASNGQGTDTQYF. The CDR3 DNA follows: TGTGCCAGCAACGGACAGGGCACAGATACGCAGTATTTT.

The chain couples TRBV5-1 to TRBJ1-2; no clear D gene. Germline loops: CDR1 SGHRS, CDR2 YFSETQ. The CDR3 consists of 15 residues. Trimming removed 7 bases from V and 8 bases from J, with 24 bases in between. The CDR3 spells CASRKEGNLGTGYTF. The CDR3 DNA is TGCGCCAGCCGAAAAGAGGGAAATTTGGGTACGGGCTACACCTTC.

The chain couples TRBV6-5 to TRBJ1-2; D perhaps matches TRBD1 (6 bases). The CDR3 loop spans 14 amino acids. V lost 7 bases and J 2 bases, leaving 14 bases between the germline ends. CDR1 MNHEY and CDR2 SVGAGI come from the germline V gene. The CDR3 DNA follows: TGTGCCAGCACCCCTAGGGGGTCGAACTATGGCTACACCTTC. It codes for CASTPRGSNYGYTF.

This chain connects TRBV5-4 to TRBJ2-5, with TRBD1 as a possible D gene (5 bases). The germline CDR1 and CDR2 sequences are SGHNT and YYREEE (reference sequence). The germline V and J ends were trimmed by 4 bases and 4 bases, with 11 bases remaining between them. This CDR3 comprises 13 residues. The CDR3 here is CASSPGQRETQYF. The CDR3 DNA sequence: TGTGCCAGCAGCCCAGGGCAGCGAGAGACCCAGTACTTC. Full variable domain (rest looked up from reference TRBV5-4 and TRBJ2-5): ETGVTQSPTHLIKTRGQQVTLRCSSQSGHNTVSWYQQALGQGPQFIFQYYREEENGRGNFPPRFSGLQFPNYSSELNVNALELDDSALYLCASSPGQRETQYFGPGTRLLVL.

The rearrangement joins TRBV10-3 to TRBJ1-3, with TRBD1 matching over 9 bases. This CDR3 has 15 amino acids. The trim removed 5 bases at V and 5 bases at J, leaving 7 bases unmatched. Germline V gene data show CDR1 as ENHRY and CDR2 as SYGVKD. The CDR3 here is CAISPGTGFRNTIYF. The CDR3 DNA reads TGTGCCATCAGTCCCGGGACAGGGTTCAGAAACACCATATATTTT.

This chain joins TRBV28 and TRBJ1-1; TRBD1 is a possible D gene (5 bases). The V end was cut by 6 bases, the J end by 0 bases, with 14 bases between. The CDR3 covers 15 residues. Per germline, CDR1 MDHEN and CDR2 SYDVKM. CDR3 DNA: TGTGCCAGCAGCCCCCCCGACAGCATGAACACTGAAGCTTTCTTT. Amino acids: CASSPPDSMNTEAFF.

The V gene is TRBV7-9, the J gene TRBJ2-2, with D maybe TRBD2 (7 bases). V was shortened by 5 bases and J by 6 bases, with 22 bases between the two germline ends. The CDR3 has 17 residues. CDR1 and CDR2 (germline): SEHNR, FQNEAQ (reference sequence). CDR3 residues: CASSRVPGGRRSGELFF. In nucleotides, the CDR3 is TGTGCCAGCAGCAGAGTCCCGGGGGGCAGAAGGTCCGGGGAGCTGTTTTTT. The variable domain in full, with the rest retrieved from reference TRBV7-9 and TRBJ2-2, is DTGVSQNPRHKITKRGQNVTFRCDPISEHNRLYWYRQTLGQGPEFLTYFQNEAQLEKSRLLSDRFSAERPKGSFSTLEIQRTEQGDSAMYLCASSRVPGGRRSGELFFGEGSRLTVL.

This chain connects TRBV27 to TRBJ2-5; 10 bases match TRBD1. The J segment lost 5 bases and the V segment lost 5 bases, leaving 5 bases of the junction unmatched. CDR1 and CDR2 from the germline V gene are MNHEY and SMNVEV (reference sequence). The CDR3 extends over 14 amino acids. The CDR3 DNA follows: TGTGCCAGCAGTGCTCGGGACAGGGGCGAGACCCAGTACTTC. It codes for CASSARDRGETQYF.

The chain joins TRBV2 to TRBJ1-2; 9 nucleotides match TRBD1. Germline V gives CDR1 SNHLY, CDR2 FYNNEI. This CDR3 contains 15 residues. Trimming at V came to 5 bases and at J to 3 bases, leaving 7 bases not matched to a gene. The CDR3 region is CASSTRDRAYYGYTF. In DNA form, the CDR3 reads TGTGCCAGCAGTACCCGGGACAGGGCCTACTATGGCTACACCTTC.

This clone was observed a handful of times. The gene calls are TRBV27 and TRBJ1-5, with D maybe TRBD1 (6 bases). The germline V gene has CDR1 MNHEY and CDR2 SMNVEV (reference sequence). This CDR3 spans 14 amino acids. V was trimmed by 4 bases and J by 4 bases, leaving 11 bases between them. The CDR3 region has the DNA TGTGCCAGCAGTTCTAGACAGGTTAATCAGCCCCAGCATTTT. This sequence encodes CASSSRQVNQPQHF.

This clone was recorded many times. This sequence joins TRBV7-9 and TRBJ2-7, with D perhaps TRBD1 (5 bases). CDR1 SEHNR and CDR2 FQNEAQ come from the germline V gene (reference sequence). CDR3 length: 14 amino acids. V lost 3 bases and J 1 base, leaving 10 bases between the germline ends. The CDR3 DNA is TGTGCCAGCAGCTTCGGACAACCATCCTACGAGCAGTACTTC. It is translated as CASSFGQPSYEQYF.

The chain carries TRBV7-8 and TRBJ2-5; no firm D call. Deletions cut 2 bases from V and 1 base from J, with 5 bases between. There are 13 residues in the CDR3. CDR1 is SGHVS and CDR2 is FQNEAQ in the germline V gene. The CDR3 is CASSLNFQETQYF. Here the CDR3 DNA reads TGTGCCAGCAGCTTAAACTTCCAAGAGACCCAGTACTTC.

The genes are TRBV15 and TRBJ2-1; perhaps TRBD2 as D (6 bases). Deletions cut 1 base from V and 7 bases from J, with 14 bases between. The CDR3 sequence is 15 residues long. Germline V gene data show CDR1 as LNHNV and CDR2 as YYDKDF (reference sequence). The CDR3 spells CATSRATSSGNEQFF. For the CDR3, the DNA is TGTGCCACCAGCAGAGCTACTAGCTCGGGTAATGAGCAGTTCTTC.

This chain connects TRBV6-5 to TRBJ2-2; D uncertain. This CDR3 is built from 12 residues. Looked up from germline, CDR1 is MNHEY and CDR2 is SVGAGI. V dropped 6 bases and J dropped 2 bases, with 4 bases sitting between them. The CDR3 protein is CASRSNTGELFF. For the CDR3, the DNA is TGTGCCAGCAGATCAAACACCGGGGAGCTGTTTTTT.

The gene calls are TRBV18 and TRBJ1-5; a possible D gene is TRBD1 (6 bases). The CDR3 is made up of 15 amino acids. Trimming cost V 0 bases and J 5 bases, with 11 bases left between them. Germline V CDR1 and CDR2: KGHSH, LQKENI. CDR3 region: CASSPPGAGDQPQHF. For the CDR3, the DNA is TGTGCCAGCTCACCACCGGGGGCAGGGGATCAGCCCCAGCATTTT.

This clone has just one count. The chain uses TRBV27 and TRBJ1-2; D is undetermined. In germline, CDR1 is MNHEY, CDR2 SMNVEV (reference sequence). The CDR3 sequence is 14 residues long. Trimming took 3 bases from V and 5 from J, leaving 13 bases between them. For the CDR3, the DNA is TGTGCCAGCAGTTTTTCCGGGTATGGGTATGGCTACACCTTC. It yields the protein CASSFSGYGYGYTF.

V and J are TRBV7-9 and TRBJ1-2, with 8 bases identical to TRBD1. V was clipped by 2 bases and J by 4 bases; unmatched bases: 3. The CDR3 consists of 14 residues. Per the germline V gene, CDR1 is SEHNR and CDR2 is FQNEAQ (reference sequence). This CDR3 reads CASSLTGGPYGYTF. CDR3 bases: TGTGCCAGCAGCTTAACAGGGGGACCCTATGGCTACACCTTC.

The rearrangement links TRBV9 to TRBJ1-5; D may be TRBD1 (5 bases). The germline V and J ends were trimmed by 0 bases and 6 bases, with 13 bases remaining between them. This CDR3 region has 15 residues. In germline, CDR1 is SGDLS, CDR2 YYNGEE. The CDR3 DNA reads as TGTGCCAGCAGCGTAGGGGCCCAGGGCGGTCAGCCCCAGCATTTT. The encoded protein is CASSVGAQGGQPQHF.

The rearrangement uses TRBV7-9 and TRBJ1-2, with D perhaps matching TRBD1 (6 bases). The V gene's germline CDR1 is SEHNR and CDR2 FQNEAQ (reference sequence). V was shortened by 2 bases and J by 3 bases, with 7 bases between the two germline ends. The CDR3 runs 13 residues. In DNA, the CDR3 is TGTGCCAGCAGCTTACGACAGGACTATGGCTACACCTTC. Its translation: CASSLRQDYGYTF.

This chain joins TRBV11-2 and TRBJ1-4; 8 bases match TRBD1. Looked up from germline, CDR1 is SGHAT and CDR2 is FQNNGV. J gave up 3 bases and V 5 bases, and 14 bases lay outside the gene matches. The CDR3 has 18 amino acids. Written as DNA, the CDR3 is TGTGCCAGCAGCCGTATCGGACAGGGCCAGCCAGCTAATGAAAAACTGTTTTTT. Residues: CASSRIGQGQPANEKLFF.

A single count supports this clone. The chain has TRBV7-2 and TRBJ1-5, with TRBD1 identical over 8 bases. V was pared by 5 bases and J by 0 bases, with 6 bases of the junction left unmatched. The CDR3 is 16 amino acids. Germline V CDR1 and CDR2: SGHTA, FQGNSA. As DNA, the CDR3 is TGTGCCAGCAGCCCCTGGACAGGGTTTAGCAATCAGCCCCAGCATTTT. This sequence encodes CASSPWTGFSNQPQHF.

This sequence joins TRBV6-2 or TRBV6-3 and TRBJ2-7; D unclear. CDR1 and CDR2 (germline): MNHEY, SVGEGT. The CDR3 covers 12 residues. V was cut by 6 bases and J by 0 bases, with 6 bases left in between. The CDR3: CASSRSSYEQYF. Written as DNA, the CDR3 is TGTGCCAGCAGCAGGAGCTCCTACGAGCAGTACTTC.

The V and J genes are TRBV19 and TRBJ1-4; no reliable D call. Germline CDR1 reads LNHDA; CDR2 reads SQIVND (reference sequence). This CDR3 is 14 amino acids long. Trimming shortened V by 2 bases and J by 8 bases, and 12 bases separated the two germline ends. The CDR3: CASSISGLEEKLFF. The DNA of the CDR3 is TGTGCCAGTAGTATAAGTGGATTGGAGGAAAAACTGTTTTTT. Drawing the rest from reference TRBV19 and TRBJ1-4, the complete variable domain is DGGITQSPKYLFRKEGQNVTLSCEQNLNHDAMYWYRQDPGQGLRLIYYSQIVNDFQKGDIAEGYSVSREKKESFPLTVTSAQKNPTAFYLCASSISGLEEKLFFGSGTQLSVL.

The rearrangement uses TRBV18 and TRBJ2-1; 7 bases agree with TRBD2. The length of the CDR3 is 17 residues. V dropped 6 bases and J dropped 2; count of bases not matched to a gene: 13. Looked up from germline, CDR1 is KGHSH and CDR2 is LQKENI. Here the CDR3 reads CASSRPGAAGPYNEQFF. The CDR3 DNA is TGTGCCAGCTCCCGACCAGGAGCAGCGGGGCCCTACAATGAGCAGTTCTTC.

The chain combines TRBV15 with TRBJ2-3; D may be TRBD1 (5 bases). Germline CDR1 LNHNV, CDR2 YYDKDF (reference sequence). CDR3 length: 15 amino acids. V was cut by 3 bases and J by 4 bases, with 14 bases left in between. CDR3 protein: CATSRRPGPADTQYF. CDR3 DNA sequence: TGTGCCACCAGCAGGCGGCCAGGGCCGGCAGATACGCAGTATTTT. Full variable domain (missing parts from reference TRBV15 and TRBJ2-3): DAMVIQNPRYQVTQFGKPVTLSCSQTLNHNVMYWYQQKSSQAPKLLFHYYDKDFNNEADTPDNFQSRRPNTSFCFLDIRSPGLGDTAMYLCATSRRPGPADTQYFGPGTRLTVL.

This clone was seen a single time. The CDR3 DNA reads as TGTGCCAGCAGCGGGTCGAGGGGGAACTATGGCTACACCTTC. Translating gives CASSGSRGNYGYTF. The J gene is TRBJ1-2, the V gene TRBV7-2; the D gene is possibly TRBD1 (6 bases). This CDR3 has 14 amino acids. Looked up from germline, CDR1 is SGHTA and CDR2 is FQGNSA. Trimming removed 5 bases at V and 2 bases at J, with 12 bases between.